This entry lists 13 T cell receptor beta chains sequenced from one sample in a study of tumour-infiltrating T cells in Burkitt lymphoma. Repertoires were generated with immunoSEQ multiplex PCR, while TCRdb's copy carries only in-frame clones and drops some. The table shows 950 to 1,500 clones, with 15% to 20% occurring only once. Sequenced: tumor tissue. Receptors originate from a human donor with Burkitt lymphoma.

This clone has just a few counts. The genes are TRBV19 and TRBJ1-4, with D maybe TRBD1 (6 bases). Germline V gene sequence: CDR1 LNHDA, CDR2 SQIVND (reference sequence). The CDR3 totals 17 residues. V lost 3 bases, J lost 5 bases, and 19 bases lay in between. CDR3 in DNA: TGTGCCAGTAGTATCCCCGAACCGGGACATAGAAATGAAAAACTGTTTTTT. Translating gives CASSIPEPGHRNEKLFF.

This clone has just a few counts. CDR3 coding DNA: TGCGCCAGCAGCTTAGACCATGGTCCCTATGGCTACACCTTC. It encodes CASSLDHGPYGYTF. V usage is TRBV5-1 and J usage is TRBJ1-2; D uncertain. Trimming took off 2 bases at V and 4 bases at J, with 12 bases between the two ends. CDR3 length: 14 amino acids. Per germline, CDR1 SGHRS and CDR2 YFSETQ. Drawing the rest from reference TRBV5-1 and TRBJ1-2, the complete variable domain is KAGVTQTPRYLIKTRGQQVTLSCSPISGHRSVSWYQQTPGQGLQFLFEYFSETQRNKGNFPGRFSGRQFSNSRSEMNVSTLELGDSALYLCASSLDHGPYGYTFGSGTRLTVV.

This clone showed up just a few times. The chain carries TRBV5-6 and TRBJ2-4; D remains ambiguous. The length of the CDR3 is 13 residues. V shed 5 bases and J shed 0 bases, with 6 bases lying between them. Looked up from germline, CDR1 is SGHDT and CDR2 is YYEEEE. Written as DNA, the CDR3 is TGTGCCAGCAGGGCCCTAGCCAAAAACATTCAGTACTTC. Protein product: CASRALAKNIQYF.

This clone has only a few counts. The rearrangement links TRBV7-9 to TRBJ2-7; TRBD1 matches 11 bases. From germline, CDR1 is SEHNR and CDR2 FQNEAQ (reference sequence). CDR3 size: 15 residues. Trimming removed 5 bases from V and 6 bases from J; junction bases left unmatched: 9. CDR3 bases: TGTGCCAGCAGCCGCGGGACAGGGGGTTGGAGCGAGCAGTACGTC. This codes for CASSRGTGGWSEQYV.

The sample holds a few counts of this clone. The genes are TRBV10-3 and TRBJ1-2; no definite D call. V lost 0 bases and J 4 bases, leaving 12 bases between the germline ends. The CDR3 is made up of 15 amino acids. CDR1 is ENHRY and CDR2 is SYGVKD in the germline V gene. In DNA form, the CDR3 reads TGTGCCATCAGTGAGTCACGGGGATCAGGCTATGGCTACACCTTC. It encodes CAISESRGSGYGYTF.

This clone has just a few counts. In nucleotides, the CDR3 is TGTGCCAGCAGTTTACGCCAGGGTTTTATTTACGAGCAGTACGTC. Translated, it gives CASSLRQGFIYEQYV. The chain has TRBV27 and TRBJ2-7, with D maybe TRBD1 (5 bases). This CDR3 has 15 residues. Germline-derived CDR1 and CDR2 are MNHEY and SMNVEV (reference sequence). V lost 2 bases and J lost 4, with 15 bases in between.

The chain couples TRBV7-3 to TRBJ2-3, with D maybe TRBD1 (6 bases). Germline-derived CDR1 and CDR2 are SGHTA and FQGTGA. This CDR3 region has 13 residues. The V end was cut by 5 bases, the J end by 3 bases, with 9 bases between. The CDR3 DNA reads as TGTGCCAGCAGCCAAGGGGGAACAGATACGCAGTATTTT. It specifies CASSQGGTDTQYF.

The chain carries TRBV4-1 and TRBJ1-3; perhaps TRBD1 as D (5 bases). In germline, CDR1 is MGHRA, CDR2 YSYEKL. The CDR3 contains 16 residues. V was pared by 4 bases and J by 0 bases, with 13 bases between. The CDR3 loop is CASSLTTGVSGNTIYF. As DNA, the CDR3 is TGCGCCAGCAGCCTAACCACAGGTGTCTCTGGAAACACCATATATTTT.

This clone occurred a few times. This rearrangement joins TRBV6-1 to TRBJ2-3; TRBD1 matches at 7 bases. The CDR3 is made up of 15 amino acids. Germline V CDR1 and CDR2: MNHNS, SASEGT. Trimming took 10 bases from V and 0 from J; bases not matched to a gene: 10. CDR3 sequence (DNA): TGTGCCACCCTCGACAGGGCAAGGAGCACAGATACGCAGTATTTT. Protein sequence: CATLDRARSTDTQYF.

This clone ranks as large. The chain joins TRBV4-1 to TRBJ2-3; TRBD2 matches 10 bases. Trimming took 1 base from V and 0 from J; bases not matched to a gene: 7. CDR3 size: 18 residues. CDR1 is MGHRA, CDR2 YSYEKL, per germline. This chain's CDR3 is CASSQAPSGGTSTDTQYF. Written as DNA, the CDR3 is TGCGCCAGCAGCCAAGCCCCTAGCGGGGGCACTAGCACAGATACGCAGTATTTT.

There are a few counts of this clone. This chain uses TRBV5-4 with TRBJ1-3; TRBD1 might be the D (6 bases). CDR1 is SGHNT, CDR2 YYREEE, per germline (reference sequence). The CDR3 loop spans 17 amino acids. V was shortened by 0 bases and J by 2 bases, with 15 bases between the two germline ends. CDR3: CASSLGPARGPGNTIYF. The CDR3 DNA reads TGTGCCAGCAGCTTGGGCCCCGCCAGGGGACCTGGAAACACCATATATTTT.

J is TRBJ1-6 and V is TRBV4-1; D may be TRBD1 (5 bases). V was pared by 1 base and J by 6 bases, with 13 bases between. Per the germline V gene, CDR1 is MGHRA and CDR2 is YSYEKL. The CDR3 covers 16 residues. The CDR3 sequence is CASSQGGVTGNSPLHF. In DNA, the CDR3 is TGCGCCAGCAGCCAAGGAGGGGTTACCGGTAATTCACCCCTCCACTTT.

A few counts support this clone. A junction end diverges from the germline sequence, so it may reflect a read error. The CDR3 loop reads CASSQDGGSDQPQHF. The DNA for the CDR3 is TGTGCCAGCAGTCAAGATGGGGGATCAGATCAGCCCCAGCATTTT. The V and J genes are TRBV4-2 and TRBJ1-5, with D tentatively TRBD1 (5 bases). Germline assignment: CDR1 LGHNA and CDR2 YNFKEQ. The CDR3 extends over 15 amino acids.